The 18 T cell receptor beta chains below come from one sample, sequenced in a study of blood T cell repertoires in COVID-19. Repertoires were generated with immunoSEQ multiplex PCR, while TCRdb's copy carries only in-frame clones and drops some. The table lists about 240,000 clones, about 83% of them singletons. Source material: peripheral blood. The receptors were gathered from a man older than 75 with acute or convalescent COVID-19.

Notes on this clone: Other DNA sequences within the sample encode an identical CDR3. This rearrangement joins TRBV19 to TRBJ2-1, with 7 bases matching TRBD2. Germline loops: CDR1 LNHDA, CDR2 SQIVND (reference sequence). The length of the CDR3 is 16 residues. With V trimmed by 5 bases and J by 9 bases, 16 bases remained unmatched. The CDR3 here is CASSFRLAGGLAEQFF. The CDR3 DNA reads TGTGCCAGTAGTTTTCGACTAGCAGGAGGGCTCGCTGAGCAGTTCTTC.

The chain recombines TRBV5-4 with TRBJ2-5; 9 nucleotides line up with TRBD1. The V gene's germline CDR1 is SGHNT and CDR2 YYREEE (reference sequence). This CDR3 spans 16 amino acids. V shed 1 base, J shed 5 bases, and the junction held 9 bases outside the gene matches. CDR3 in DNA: TGTGCCAGCAGCTTGTACGGGGACAGGGCTCGGGAGACCCAGTACTTC. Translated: CASSLYGDRARETQYF.

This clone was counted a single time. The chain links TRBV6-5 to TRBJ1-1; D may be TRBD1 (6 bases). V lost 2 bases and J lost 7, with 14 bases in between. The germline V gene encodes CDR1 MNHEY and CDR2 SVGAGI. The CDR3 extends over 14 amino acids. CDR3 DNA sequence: TGTGCCAGCAGTTACCCCGAGGGGGGGATTGAAGCTTTCTTT. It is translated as CASSYPEGGIEAFF.

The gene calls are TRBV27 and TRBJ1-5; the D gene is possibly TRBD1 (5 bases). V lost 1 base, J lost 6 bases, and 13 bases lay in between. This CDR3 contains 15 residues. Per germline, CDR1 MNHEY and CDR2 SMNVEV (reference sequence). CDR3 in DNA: TGTGCCAGCAGTTTATTGCAGGGAGGCGGTCAGCCCCAGCATTTT. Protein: CASSLLQGGGQPQHF.

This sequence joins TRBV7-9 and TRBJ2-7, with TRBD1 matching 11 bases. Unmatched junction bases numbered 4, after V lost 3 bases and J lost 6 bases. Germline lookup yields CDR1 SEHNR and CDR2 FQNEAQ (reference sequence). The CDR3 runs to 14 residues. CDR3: CASSLGDRGAEQYF. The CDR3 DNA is TGTGCCAGCAGCTTGGGGGACAGGGGGGCCGAGCAGTACTTC.

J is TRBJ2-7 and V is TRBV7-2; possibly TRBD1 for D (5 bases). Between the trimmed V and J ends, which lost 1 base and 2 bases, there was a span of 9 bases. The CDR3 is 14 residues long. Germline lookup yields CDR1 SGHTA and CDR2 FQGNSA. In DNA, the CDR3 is TGTGCCAGCAGCTTAGGGGGCAGGCCCTACGAGCAGTACTTC. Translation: CASSLGGRPYEQYF.

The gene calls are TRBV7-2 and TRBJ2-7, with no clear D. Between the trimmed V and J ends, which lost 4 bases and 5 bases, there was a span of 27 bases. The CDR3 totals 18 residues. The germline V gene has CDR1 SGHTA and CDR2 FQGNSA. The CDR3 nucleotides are TGTGCCAGCAGCTGGCGCGGTTGGCAGCCTATCCTAAAGGACGAGCAGTACTTC. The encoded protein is CASSWRGWQPILKDEQYF.

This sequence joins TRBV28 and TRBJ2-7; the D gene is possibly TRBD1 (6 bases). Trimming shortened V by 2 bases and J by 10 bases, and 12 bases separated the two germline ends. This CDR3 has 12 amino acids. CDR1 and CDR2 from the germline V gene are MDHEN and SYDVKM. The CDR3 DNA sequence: TGTGCCAGCAGTTTAAATGACAGGAACCAGTACTTC. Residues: CASSLNDRNQYF.

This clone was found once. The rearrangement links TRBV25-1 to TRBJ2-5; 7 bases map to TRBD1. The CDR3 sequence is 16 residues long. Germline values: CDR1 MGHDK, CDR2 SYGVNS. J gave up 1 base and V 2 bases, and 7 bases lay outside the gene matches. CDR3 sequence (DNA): TGTGCCAGCAGTGAAAACGCGGACAGGATCCAAGAGACCCAGTACTTC. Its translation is CASSENADRIQETQYF.

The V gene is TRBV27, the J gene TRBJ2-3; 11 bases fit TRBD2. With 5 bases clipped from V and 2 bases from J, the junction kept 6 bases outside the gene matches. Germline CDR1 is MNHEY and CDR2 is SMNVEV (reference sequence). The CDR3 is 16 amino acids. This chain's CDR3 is CASSQRLAGNTDTQYF. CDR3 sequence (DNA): TGTGCCAGCAGTCAGAGACTAGCGGGAAACACAGATACGCAGTATTTT.

The CDR3 DNA follows: TGTGCCAGCAGCCCGACAGCTTTCTCTGGAAACACCATATATTTT. Encoded protein: CASSPTAFSGNTIYF. The J gene is TRBJ1-3, the V gene TRBV5-6; possible D gene TRBD1, 5 bases. Trimming cost V 4 bases and J 0 bases, with 11 bases left between them. This CDR3 comprises 15 residues. Germline assignment: CDR1 SGHDT and CDR2 YYEEEE.

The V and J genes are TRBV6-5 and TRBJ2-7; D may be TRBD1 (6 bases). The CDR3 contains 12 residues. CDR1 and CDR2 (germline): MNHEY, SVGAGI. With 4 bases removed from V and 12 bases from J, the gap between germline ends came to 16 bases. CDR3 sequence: CASSSLGDIRYF. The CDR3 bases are TGTGCCAGCAGTTCGCTCGGGGACATTCGGTACTTC.

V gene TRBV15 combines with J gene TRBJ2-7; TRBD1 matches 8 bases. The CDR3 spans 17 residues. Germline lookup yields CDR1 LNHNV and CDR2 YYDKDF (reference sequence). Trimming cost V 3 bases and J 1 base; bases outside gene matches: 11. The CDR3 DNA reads TGTGCCACCAGCAGGGCGGGATTAGGACAGGGTTCCTACGAGCAGTACTTC. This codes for CATSRAGLGQGSYEQYF. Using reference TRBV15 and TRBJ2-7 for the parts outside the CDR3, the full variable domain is DAMVIQNPRYQVTQFGKPVTLSCSQTLNHNVMYWYQQKSSQAPKLLFHYYDKDFNNEADTPDNFQSRRPNTSFCFLDIRSPGLGDTAMYLCATSRAGLGQGSYEQYFGPGTRLTVT.

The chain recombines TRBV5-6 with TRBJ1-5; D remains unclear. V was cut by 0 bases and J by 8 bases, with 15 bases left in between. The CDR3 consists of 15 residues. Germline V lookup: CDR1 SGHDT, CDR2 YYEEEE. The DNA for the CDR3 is TGTGCCAGCAGCTTGGGGGCTCTGCCTTGGGAGCCCCAGCATTTT. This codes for CASSLGALPWEPQHF. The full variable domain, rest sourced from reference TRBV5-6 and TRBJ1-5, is DAGVTQSPTHLIKTRGQQVTLRCSPKSGHDTVSWYQQALGQGPQFIFQYYEEEERQRGNFPDRFSGHQFPNYSSELNVNALLLGDSALYLCASSLGALPWEPQHFGDGTRLSIL.

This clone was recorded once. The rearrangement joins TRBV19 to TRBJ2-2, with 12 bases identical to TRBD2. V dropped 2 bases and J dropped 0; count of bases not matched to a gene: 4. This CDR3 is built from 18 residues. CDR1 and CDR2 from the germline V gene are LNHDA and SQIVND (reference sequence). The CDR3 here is CASSITGLAGPNTGELFF. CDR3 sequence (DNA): TGTGCCAGTAGTATAACCGGACTAGCGGGGCCGAACACCGGGGAGCTGTTTTTT. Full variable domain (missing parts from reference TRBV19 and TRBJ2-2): DGGITQSPKYLFRKEGQNVTLSCEQNLNHDAMYWYRQDPGQGLRLIYYSQIVNDFQKGDIAEGYSVSREKKESFPLTVTSAQKNPTAFYLCASSITGLAGPNTGELFFGEGSRLTVL.

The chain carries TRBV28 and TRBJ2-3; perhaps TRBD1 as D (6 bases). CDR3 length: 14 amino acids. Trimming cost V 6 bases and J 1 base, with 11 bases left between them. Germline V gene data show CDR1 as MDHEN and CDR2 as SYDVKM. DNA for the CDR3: TGTGCCAGCAGCTGGGACATCCGCACAGATACGCAGTATTTT. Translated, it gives CASSWDIRTDTQYF.

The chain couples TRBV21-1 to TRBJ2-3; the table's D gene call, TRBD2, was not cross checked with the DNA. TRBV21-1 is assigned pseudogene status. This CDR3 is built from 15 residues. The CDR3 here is CASSKGLAGEDTQYF. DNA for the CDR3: TGTGCCAGCAGCAAAGGGCTAGCGGGAGAAGATACGCAGTATTTT.

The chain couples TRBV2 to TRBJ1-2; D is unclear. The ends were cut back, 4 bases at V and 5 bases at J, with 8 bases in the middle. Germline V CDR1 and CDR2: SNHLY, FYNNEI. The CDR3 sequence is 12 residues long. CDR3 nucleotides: TGTGCCAGCAGTGCCGATCGGTATGGCTACACCTTC. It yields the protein CASSADRYGYTF.